This T cell receptor (beta chain) stems from a study of shared clonotypes between healthy human individuals. Study results and caveats: Estimated richness was generally greater in naive than memory subsets.

As regards this clone: The antigen remains undetermined.

In the original workflow: Filtering was not the same, since immunoSEQ gave junction-only sequences without quality scores. The table came from immunoSEQ multiplex PCR; TCRdb's copy has only in-frame clones and leaves some out. Clonal size and the V and J genes are those of that table, whereas D and trimming came from the DNA. The data show over a million clones, more than 95% seen once. Germline CDR1 KGHSH, CDR2 LQKENI. This CDR3 is built from 17 residues. Losses at the gene ends were 1 base for V and 5 bases for J; bases not matched to a gene: 11. This receptor was identified in a man aged 25 to 40 in good health. Material for sequencing was naive CD4+ T cells sorted from blood. Regarding subset: CD45RA+ positively selected. The chain carries TRBV18 and TRBJ1-5, with 7 bases that match TRBD1. CDR3 bases: TGTGCCAGCTCACCACTGGAAAGGACAGGTTTACATCAGCCCCAGCATTTT. Protein: CASSPLERTGLHQPQHF.